The entry that follows covers one T cell receptor (beta chain) sequence. Its cognate antigen is unknown. V lost 10 bases to trimming and J lost 3 bases, with 18 bases between them. The V gene's germline CDR1 is LNHDA and CDR2 SQIVND (reference sequence). This CDR3 spans 14 amino acids. This entry comes from a study of graft-versus-host responses after intestinal transplantation. Study overall: Transplants given to recipients were multivisceral, liver-intestinal, or isolated intestinal. Every one of the recipients received anti-thymocyte globulin induction and afterwards took tacrolimus and steroids for about 3 years.

TCRdb's table, derived via immunoSEQ multiplex PCR, lists solely in-frame clones and lacks some. The sample includes tens of thousands of clones, 75% to 95% of them seen just once. Regarding the study as a whole: Detected in recipient marrow were GvH clones, some of which were first observed in ileum or blood. Circulating GvH clones peaking coincided with falling HvG clones soon after transplant.

This TCR derives from a human donor who received an intestinal transplant. This chain links TRBV19 with TRBJ1-1; TRBD1 is a possible D gene (6 bases). This sample comprised unstimulated CD8+ T cells sorted from spleen or lymph node cells, obtained before intestinal transplant. CDR3 in DNA: TGTGCCACCCAAGGGGGGGCCGGGCACACTGAAGCTTTCTTT. Translating it yields CATQGGAGHTEAFF.